This T cell receptor beta chain derives from a study of preoperative IRX-2 immunotherapy in early breast cancer (dated by TCRdb to between 2018 and 2020). The sample holds one count of this clone. Its antigen has not been determined. Per-base qualities were not stored, and no clone one base away is much larger. From the cysteine up to the phenylalanine, the CDR3 has a length of 16 residues. Only the CDR3 DNA stays, 48 bases, in frame from base 1. Relative to germline, V is missing 3 bases and J is missing 3 bases, with 5 bases of the junction outside any gene match. For CDR1 and CDR2, the germline V gene (reference sequence) lists SSHAT and FNYEAQ. This specimen's treatment or condition label, interpreted: preoperative locoregional IRX-2 cytokine immunotherapy. The samples were obtained from a phase Ib study that tested preoperative, locoregional IRX-2 cytokine immunotherapy meant to prime immune responses. Patients with early-stage breast cancer who were given IRX-2 before surgery served as donors.

The library was built by means of the immunoSEQ multiplex PCR assay. TCRdb took this table from immuneACCESS and kept in-frame rearrangements with V and J called. Such tables lack part of the clones; where checked against another copy, unresolved V genes explain under half of the gap, and the rest is unexplained. Across this sample there are 2,800 or so clones, with around three quarters seen only once. The ten largest clones add up to roughly 12% of the sample. This sequence originates from a human donor with breast cancer. This chain joins TRBV7-7 to TRBJ2-2, and TRBD1 matches 9 of the central bases. The sequencing used tumor tissue, collected after IRX-2 immunotherapy. The CDR3: CASSFAGTGHTGELFF. The DNA sequence follows: TGTGCCAGCAGCTTTGCTGGGACAGGGCACACCGGGGAGCTGTTTTTT.